A selection of T cell receptor beta chains follows, all from one sample in a study of OX40 agonist ivuxolimab in advanced cancers. Some clones are missing from TCRdb's copy, which holds only in-frame ones; the method was immunoSEQ multiplex PCR. The sample has roughly 70,000 clones, 85% to 90% seen once. The source material was CD4+ or CD8+ T cells sorted from blood, sampled in a trial of the OX40 agonist ivuxolimab. The receptors originated from an adult with an advanced solid tumor such as melanoma, head and neck, liver or kidney cancer. CDR3s include the opening cysteine and the closing phenylalanine or tryptophan. A D gene is named only where the DNA matches it firmly. Some rows mark clone size as missing; the rest say once, few, many or name a class of expanded clone.

TRBJ1-2	-	TRBV7-9	-	TGTGCCAGCGGGATTGGGGGGGGCCAGTATGGCTACACCTTC	CASGIGGGQYGYTF
TRBJ2-2	-	TRBV2	TRBD1	TGTGCCAGCAGAGTACAGGGGGCCGCCGGGGAGCTGTTTTTT	CASRVQGAAGELFF
TRBJ1-1	-	TRBV11-1	-	TGTGCCAGCAGCGCCTCAATAGGGGCGAACACTGAAGCTTTCTTT	CASSASIGANTEAFF
TRBJ2-7	-	TRBV5-6	-	TGTGCCAGCAGCTTAGGGGCAGGTGCCCCCTGGGAGCAGTACTTC	CASSLGAGAPWEQYF
TRBJ2-5	once	TRBV28	-	TGTGCCAGCAGCCAACGCCGCCGACTAGTCGGCCAAGAGACCCAGTACTTC	CASSQRRRLVGQETQYF
TRBJ2-4	-	TRBV15	-	TGTGCCACCAGCAGAGATCGCGGGATGAAAAACATTCAGTACTTC	CATSRDRGMKNIQYF
TRBJ2-7	-	TRBV5-8	TRBD1	TGTGCCAGCAGCTTGACCTTGGGACAGACCTACGAGCAGTACTTC	CASSLTLGQTYEQYF
TRBJ1-5	-	TRBV6-1	-	TGTGCCAGCAGTCCAAATGGGGGGTTTAATCAGCCCCAGCATTTT	CASSPNGGFNQPQHF
TRBJ2-1	-	TRBV5-4	-	TGTGCCAGCAGCTTGGGAGGACGCGGTTTCAGTGAGCAGTTCTTC	CASSLGGRGFSEQFF
TRBJ1-5	-	TRBV28	-	TGTGCCAGCAGCTCGGACCGTAGCAATCAGCCCCAGCATTTT	CASSSDRSNQPQHF
TRBJ1-4	-	TRBV5-3	-	TGTGCCAGAAGCCAAAGGGACCTCAATGAAAAACTGTTTTTT	CARSQRDLNEKLFF
TRBJ1-1	-	TRBV6-5	-	TGTGCCAGCAGTTACGGACCAAACACTGAAGCTTTCTTT	CASSYGPNTEAFF
TRBJ2-3	-	TRBV30	TRBD2	TGTGCCTGGAGACCTAGCGGGAGACGGGCAGATACGCAGTATTTT	CAWRPSGRRADTQYF
TRBJ2-3	-	TRBV9	-	TGTGCCAGCAGCGTACGGGGTCGTGGGACAGATACGCAGTATTTT	CASSVRGRGTDTQYF
TRBJ2-5	-	TRBV9	-	TGTGCCAGCAGCCTTGGACCTATACAAGAGACCCAGTACTTC	CASSLGPIQETQYF
TRBJ1-1	-	TRBV6-5	TRBD1	TGTGCCAGCAGCCTGACAGGGGCGGTCAGGGGAGCTTTCTTT	CASSLTGAVRGAFF
TRBJ1-1	-	TRBV10-3	-	TGTGCCATCAACCCGCGAGGGACATCGAACACTGAAGCTTTCTTT	CAINPRGTSNTEAFF
TRBJ1-2	-	TRBV28	TRBD1	TGTGCCAGCAGCCGCCCCCAGGGGGCGATATCCTATGGCTACACCTTC	CASSRPQGAISYGYTF
TRBJ2-7	-	TRBV28	TRBD2	TGTGCCAGCAGGGGGGGGCTAGCGGGAGGGCCAGTATACGAGCAGTACTTC	CASRGGLAGGPVYEQYF
TRBJ2-5	-	TRBV2	-	TGTGCCAGCAGCCCTATTGCCTCCGAGACCCAGTACTTC	CASSPIASETQYF
TRBJ2-3	-	TRBV5-1	-	TGCGCCAGCAGCTTGGCCACCCAGGCCCCTACGCAGTATTTT	CASSLATQAPTQYF